This T cell receptor (beta chain) was recovered during a study of regulatory T cells in long-lasting Graves disease. Overall study results and limits: Comparison showed that persistent patients shared more public clonotypes (roughly 2,500) than new patients (roughly 970). Persistent Graves' disease cases displayed lower TCR diversity than newly diagnosed ones.

Noted time point: persistent/refractory GD, antithyroid drugs over 5 years with positive TRAb. The TCR library was prepared using RNA isolated from PBMCs. Nine milliliters of peripheral blood were taken and placed in EDTA tubes. In germline, CDR1 is SEHNR, CDR2 FQNEAQ (reference sequence). V trimming: 4 bases; J trimming: 8 bases; junction bases outside the gene matches: 7. This CDR3 spans 13 amino acids. This clonotype was seen many times. Its target is not known. Library construction for TCR beta used iRepertoire HTBI primers and Arm-PCR of CDR3 regions. In the source study's methods: The study identified 62 TRBV and 13 to 15 TRBJ segments across samples. TCRdb re-derived calls from the multiplex PCR reads in MiXCR, one entry per CDR3 protein. The V and J calls were not made by the authors but by TCRdb's processing. The sample shows roughly 490,000 distinct CDR3 sequences, around a fifth of them seen only once.

The input for sequencing was peripheral blood mononuclear cells (PBMCs), taken when the disease was refractory, from a patient treated with antithyroid drugs. The origin of this receptor is a female donor with Graves disease. The chain employs TRBV7-9 and TRBJ1-2, with 7 nucleotides matching TRBD1. CDR3 loop: CASSSTGILGYTF. CDR3 nucleotide sequence: TGTGCCAGCAGCTCGACAGGGATACTAGGCTACACCTTC.